Below, 2 T cell receptor beta chains from the same sample are listed, as sequenced in a study of T cell responses to AZD1222 COVID-19 vaccine. Profiled with immunoSEQ multiplex PCR; TCRdb holds only in-frame clones, not every one. The sample holds about 130,000 clones, about 90% seen once. This sample comprised peripheral blood, obtained on day 0 of AZD1222 vaccination. These receptors all stem from an adult in good health.

This chain connects TRBV18 to TRBJ1-1; TRBD1 matches at 7 bases. This CDR3 has 18 residues. J lost 2 bases, V lost 3 bases, and 15 bases had no gene match. Germline V gene lookup returns CDR1 KGHSH and CDR2 LQKENI. CDR3 protein: CASSPRVIRAGGNTEAFF. The CDR3 DNA reads as TGTGCCAGCTCACCTCGAGTCATCCGGGCAGGGGGAAACACTGAAGCTTTCTTT.

The rearrangement joins TRBV6-5 to TRBJ1-2; weak D call: TRBD1 (5 bases). CDR1 is MNHEY, CDR2 SVGAGI, per germline. The CDR3 runs to 15 residues. V lost 0 bases and J 7 bases, leaving 15 bases between the germline ends. As DNA, the CDR3 is TGTGCCAGCAGTTACTCGCCAGGGCAGGGATTTGGCTACACCTTC. Its translation is CASSYSPGQGFGYTF.